A selection of T cell receptor beta chains follows, all from one sample in a study of cytomegalovirus exposure and HLA in healthy donors. Clones were read by immunoSEQ multiplex PCR, and TCRdb kept only the in-frame ones, dropping some. Recorded for this sample: under 95,000 clones. Material for sequencing was PBMCs. The receptors derive from a female donor in good health and CMV-seropositive. Each CDR3 is given with its conserved first and last residue. The order of the fields is D gene, V gene, J gene, CDR3 protein, CDR3 DNA. The D gene is left open where the match is weak.

>TRBD1|TRBV29-1|TRBJ2-4
CSGRGPNIQYF
TGCAGCGGCAGGGGGCCAAACATTCAGTACTTC
>-|TRBV11-2|TRBJ2-7
CASSLWGRLAYEQYF
TGTGCCAGCAGCCTTTGGGGCAGACTCGCCTACGAGCAGTACTTC
>-|TRBV29-1|TRBJ1-2
CSVVSGGGGYTF
TGCAGCGTTGTGTCGGGAGGGGGTGGCTACACCTTC
>TRBD2|TRBV5-6|TRBJ2-1
CASSLFDFAGGPREQFF
TGTGCCAGCAGCTTGTTCGATTTTGCGGGGGGTCCGCGTGAGCAGTTCTTC
>-|TRBV6-1|TRBJ1-2
CASELNYGYTF
TGTGCCAGCGAGCTTAACTATGGCTACACCTTC
>-|TRBV4-2|TRBJ2-7
CASSHDSSTYEQYF
TGTGCCAGCAGCCACGACAGTTCTACCTACGAGCAGTACTTC
>TRBD2|TRBV9|TRBJ2-1
CASSLGTRSDNEQFF
TGTGCCAGCAGCCTAGGGACTAGGTCCGACAATGAGCAGTTCTTC
>-|TRBV7-2|TRBJ2-7
CASSLAGVYEQYF
TGTGCCAGCAGCTTAGCGGGAGTCTACGAGCAGTACTTC
>TRBD1|TRBV7-3|TRBJ1-2
CASSVNQGANGYTF
TGTGCCAGCAGCGTTAATCAGGGGGCCAATGGCTACACCTTC
>TRBD1|TRBV28|TRBJ2-7
CASRTGSYEQYF
TGTGCCAGCAGGACAGGGTCCTACGAGCAGTACTTC
>TRBD1|TRBV15|TRBJ2-7
CATSKSGTGGEQYF
TGTGCCACCAGCAAGTCCGGGACAGGGGGCGAGCAGTACTTC
>TRBD2|TRBV5-4|TRBJ2-3
CASSSTSGGDTDTQYF
TGTGCCAGCAGCTCCACTAGCGGGGGGGACACAGATACGCAGTATTTT
>-|TRBV4-1|TRBJ2-7
CASSQGPLGEILYEQYF
TGCGCCAGCAGCCAAGGCCCGCTCGGGGAAATCCTCTACGAGCAGTACTTC
>TRBD1|TRBV28|TRBJ1-4
CASSLYFRQGEKLFF
TGTGCCAGCAGTTTATATTTCCGACAGGGGGAAAAACTGTTTTTT
>TRBD1|TRBV2|TRBJ1-4
CASRVTGGVGEKLFF
TGTGCCAGCAGAGTCACAGGGGGCGTTGGTGAAAAACTGTTTTTT
>TRBD1|TRBV6-5|TRBJ2-1
CASSLTGPYNEQFF
TGTGCCAGCAGCCTGACAGGGCCCTACAATGAGCAGTTCTTC
>-|TRBV4-2|TRBJ2-5
CASSQEASAAVQETQYF
TGTGCCAGCAGCCAAGAGGCCTCAGCGGCGGTCCAAGAGACCCAGTACTTC
>-|TRBV10-2|TRBJ2-3
CASSDEMFSSADNTDTQYF
TGCGCCAGCAGTGATGAAATGTTCAGTTCAGCGGATAACACAGATACGCAGTATTTT
>-|TRBV4-3|TRBJ1-1
CASSQVQGGTEAFF
TGCGCCAGCAGCCAAGTGCAGGGTGGCACTGAAGCTTTCTTT
>-|TRBV28|TRBJ2-3
CASSLLTDTQYF
TGTGCCAGCAGCCTCCTCACAGATACGCAGTATTTT
>TRBD1|TRBV6-1|TRBJ1-5
CASRGQVNQPQHF
TGTGCCAGCAGGGGACAGGTAAATCAGCCCCAGCATTTT
>-|TRBV5-5|TRBJ2-7
CASSFMGTSYEQYF
TGTGCCAGCAGCTTCATGGGCACCTCCTACGAGCAGTACTTC
>-|TRBV18|TRBJ1-5
CASSPQGLNQPQHF
TGTGCCAGCTCACCTCAGGGCCTCAATCAGCCCCAGCATTTT
>-|TRBV6-6|TRBJ1-5
CASSYSPGGNNQPQHF
TGTGCCAGCAGTTACTCTCCGGGGGGGAACAATCAGCCCCAGCATTTT
>-|TRBV18|TRBJ1-5
CASSWQSNQPQHF
TGTGCCAGCTCGTGGCAGAGCAATCAGCCCCAGCATTTT
>-|TRBV11-3|TRBJ2-2
CASSLDQGTNTGELFF
TGTGCCAGCAGCTTAGATCAGGGGACGAACACCGGGGAGCTGTTTTTT
>-|TRBV28|TRBJ1-1
CASSLSQGLVAFF
TGTGCCAGCAGTTTATCTCAGGGGTTGGTAGCTTTCTTT
>TRBD1|TRBV18|TRBJ2-5
CASSPGQGETQYF
TGTGCCAGCTCACCGGGACAGGGAGAGACCCAGTACTTC
>-|TRBV27|TRBJ1-2
CASSFGGARGYTF
TGTGCCAGCAGTTTTGGGGGCGCGAGGGGCTACACCTTC
>-|TRBV29-1|TRBJ2-3
CSVQGRDTDTQYF
TGCAGCGTACAGGGTCGCGACACAGATACGCAGTATTTT
>-|TRBV14|TRBJ2-1
CASSRATTRLLSARDEQFF
TGTGCCAGCAGCCGCGCGACGACTAGACTTCTCTCCGCACGCGATGAGCAGTTCTTC
>TRBD1|TRBV6-1|TRBJ2-7
CASFWTGGTYEQYF
TGTGCCAGCTTTTGGACAGGGGGAACCTACGAGCAGTACTTC
>-|TRBV5-8|TRBJ2-3
CASSSPAGADTQYF
TGTGCCAGCAGCTCGCCGGCGGGTGCAGATACGCAGTATTTT
>-|TRBV28|TRBJ2-7
CASSLTAYEQYF
TGTGCCAGCAGTTTAACTGCATACGAGCAGTACTTC
>TRBD2|TRBV9|TRBJ2-5
CASSPRLAGGPIQETQYF
TGTGCCAGCAGCCCCCGACTAGCGGGGGGCCCTATCCAAGAGACCCAGTACTTC
>TRBD1|TRBV5-4|TRBJ1-1
CASRRTGVDTEAFF
TGTGCCAGCAGACGGACAGGGGTTGACACTGAAGCTTTCTTT